Listed here are 32 T cell receptor beta chains from one sample, sequenced in a study of blood T cell repertoires in COVID-19. Repertoires were generated with immunoSEQ multiplex PCR, while TCRdb's copy carries only in-frame clones and drops some. The data show 200,000 or so clones, about four fifths seen once. The sequenced sample consisted of PBMCs or T cells enriched from blood (not recorded which). These TCRs come from a man aged 40-49 years who had recovered from COVID-19.

The chain uses TRBV5-4 and TRBJ2-1; TRBD2 matches 16 bases. The junction had 11 bases not matched to a gene; V was cut back by 4 bases and J by 13 bases. The V gene's germline CDR1 is SGHNT and CDR2 YYREEE (reference sequence). This CDR3 contains 16 residues. The chain's CDR3 is CASSLGTSGGALKQFF. The CDR3 nucleotides read TGTGCCAGCAGCCTAGGGACTAGCGGGGGGGCCTTAAAACAGTTCTTC.

The V call is TRBV28, the J call TRBJ2-7; TRBD1 aligns across 7 bases. Germline-derived CDR1 and CDR2 are MDHEN and SYDVKM. The J segment lost 0 bases and the V segment lost 2 bases, leaving 4 bases of the junction unmatched. This CDR3 region has 15 residues. In DNA form, the CDR3 reads TGTGCCAGCAGTTTAAGACAGGGAGTCTCCTACGAGCAGTACTTC. Amino acids: CASSLRQGVSYEQYF.

The gene calls are TRBV18 and TRBJ1-2, with TRBD1 matching over 7 bases. The V segment lost 1 base and the J segment 4 bases; nucleotides outside the gene matches: 6. Germline CDR1 reads KGHSH; CDR2 reads LQKENI. The CDR3 has 15 amino acids. Here the CDR3 DNA reads TGTGCCAGCTCACCACAGGGGGCCACCCTCTATGGCTACACCTTC. Its translation is CASSPQGATLYGYTF.

A single count supports this clone. The chain joins TRBV5-6 to TRBJ1-1, with no clear D. Germline V lookup: CDR1 SGHDT, CDR2 YYEEEE. CDR3 length: 15 residues. The V and J ends lost 0 bases and 1 base respectively, with 10 bases between them. The CDR3 DNA reads TGTGCCAGCAGCTTGGGTGGCAGATCGAACACTGAAGCTTTCTTT. Amino acid sequence: CASSLGGRSNTEAFF.

The chain joins TRBV30 to TRBJ2-6; D is perhaps TRBD2 (5 bases). The germline gives CDR1 GTSNPN, CDR2 SVGIG (reference sequence). The V and J ends lost 2 bases and 9 bases respectively, with 14 bases between them. CDR3 length: 14 amino acids. CDR3 sequence reads: CAWSIGVGDNVLTF. In DNA form, the CDR3 reads TGTGCCTGGAGTATCGGGGTCGGCGACAACGTCCTGACTTTC.

The rearrangement joins TRBV5-8 to TRBJ2-3, with 8 bases that match TRBD1. Per the germline V gene, CDR1 is SGHTS and CDR2 is YDEGEE. The CDR3 loop spans 17 amino acids. Germline trimming cut 4 bases from V and 0 bases from J; bases unmatched to any gene: 10. The CDR3 region is CASSTGTGRTSTDTQYF. CDR3 nucleotides: TGTGCCAGCAGCACGGGGACAGGCCGAACTAGCACAGATACGCAGTATTTT.

The chain joins TRBV6-1 to TRBJ2-1, with D maybe TRBD1 (5 bases). V was clipped by 5 bases and J by 7 bases, with 15 bases between them. Germline CDR1 reads MNHNS; CDR2 reads SASEGT. This CDR3 spans 14 amino acids. DNA for the CDR3: TGTGCCAGCAGTTCCCCATCGACAGTTAATGAGCAGTTCTTC. Its protein is CASSSPSTVNEQFF.

This clone has just a few counts. The CDR3: CASSLMRASSEQYF. The DNA of the CDR3 is TGTGCCAGCAGCTTAATGAGGGCGTCGTCCGAGCAGTACTTC. The chain couples TRBV7-8 to TRBJ2-7, with a weak D call TRBD2 (5 bases). The CDR3 has 14 residues. Germline lookup yields CDR1 SGHVS and CDR2 FQNEAQ. Between the trimmed V and J ends, which lost 2 bases and 6 bases, there was a span of 14 bases.

In DNA form, the CDR3 reads TGTGCCAGCAGCCAAGAGGCTACAGGGAGATCCGGTCAGCCCCAGCATTTT. This translates into CASSQEATGRSGQPQHF. The chain employs TRBV4-2 and TRBJ1-5; D possibly corresponds to TRBD1 (6 bases). CDR1 and CDR2 from the germline V gene are LGHNA and YNFKEQ. The CDR3 contains 17 residues. V was pared by 0 bases and J by 6 bases, with 18 bases between.

The chain has TRBV4-3 and TRBJ1-6; the D gene is possibly TRBD1 (6 bases). Germline values: CDR1 LGHNA, CDR2 YSLEER. This CDR3 has 15 residues. V was clipped by 1 base and J by 7 bases, with 11 bases between them. CDR3 in DNA: TGCGCCAGCAGCCAAGCGTACAGGGAGAATTCACCCCTCCACTTT. Translating gives CASSQAYRENSPLHF.

The chain joins TRBV6-4 to TRBJ1-6; TRBD1 agrees at 7 bases. Unmatched junction bases numbered 8, after V lost 4 bases and J lost 5 bases. The CDR3 runs to 16 residues. The germline gives CDR1 MRHNA, CDR2 SNTAGT. This chain's CDR3 is CASSVLTGIHNSPLHF. The CDR3 DNA is TGTGCCAGCAGTGTTCTGACAGGGATTCATAATTCACCCCTCCACTTT.

The chain combines TRBV7-2 with TRBJ2-5, with D tentatively TRBD1 (6 bases). This CDR3 contains 15 residues. Germline V lookup: CDR1 SGHTA, CDR2 FQGNSA. V was shortened by 7 bases and J by 5 bases, with 20 bases between the two germline ends. CDR3 region: CASTMGAGLGETQYF. DNA for the CDR3: TGTGCCAGCACCATGGGGGCGGGCCTCGGGGAGACCCAGTACTTC.

The chain links TRBV2 to TRBJ1-6; D may be TRBD1 (6 bases). Trimming stripped 9 bases from V and 10 bases from J, with 16 bases between. This CDR3 spans 13 amino acids. Germline assignment: CDR1 SNHLY and CDR2 FYNNEI. This CDR3 reads CASIRDKGSPLHF. The DNA for the CDR3 is TGTGCCAGTATCCGGGACAAGGGCTCACCCCTCCACTTT.

The chain links TRBV20-1 to TRBJ2-1, with 10 bases identical to TRBD2. CDR3 length equals 14 residues. V lost 3 bases to trimming and J lost 4 bases; unmatched junction nucleotides: 3. Germline V gene sequence: CDR1 DFQATT, CDR2 SNEGSKA (reference sequence). Here the CDR3 DNA reads TGCAGTGCTAGTAAACTAGCGGGATACAATGAGCAGTTCTTC. Amino acids: CSASKLAGYNEQFF.

The chain recombines TRBV7-8 with TRBJ2-3, with a tentative D call TRBD1 (6 bases). CDR3 length: 15 amino acids. V lost 3 bases and J 5 bases, leaving 15 bases between the germline ends. The germline gives CDR1 SGHVS, CDR2 FQNEAQ. The CDR3 is CASSLRSWGLDTQYF. CDR3 sequence (DNA): TGTGCCAGCAGCTTGCGCTCTTGGGGGCTAGATACGCAGTATTTT.

The chain carries TRBV5-1 and TRBJ1-6; D may be TRBD1 (6 bases). Trimming pared 4 bases from V and 11 bases from J, leaving 19 bases between. The CDR3 totals 15 residues. Germline V lookup: CDR1 SGHRS, CDR2 YFSETQ. The CDR3: CASSQQGPPRAPLHF. CDR3 coding DNA: TGCGCCAGCAGCCAACAGGGACCCCCTCGGGCACCCCTCCACTTT.

The rearrangement links TRBV10-3 to TRBJ1-2; 8 bases fit TRBD1. Per germline, CDR1 ENHRY and CDR2 SYGVKD. V trimming: 7 bases; J trimming: 6 bases; junction bases outside the gene matches: 10. The CDR3 is 14 amino acids. The DNA of the CDR3 is TGTGCCATCACCCGGGGACAGGCCGGGAATGGCTACACCTTC. It yields the protein CAITRGQAGNGYTF.

The J gene is TRBJ1-2, the V gene TRBV6-5; D unclear. This CDR3 is 14 amino acids long. Trimming took 6 bases from V and 8 from J, leaving 19 bases between them. Germline loops: CDR1 MNHEY, CDR2 SVGAGI. CDR3 amino acids: CASRTKGLYGGYTF. CDR3 in DNA: TGTGCCAGCAGAACTAAAGGTCTCTATGGCGGCTACACCTTC.

This clone was found a few times. The chain is built from TRBV19 and TRBJ1-2; 9 bases are shared with TRBD1. The germline CDR1 and CDR2 sequences are LNHDA and SQIVND (reference sequence). V lost 3 bases and J lost 3; bases outside the gene matches: 5. The CDR3 is 15 amino acids. This chain's CDR3 is CASSMTGQGDYGYTF. Here the CDR3 DNA reads TGTGCCAGTAGTATGACGGGACAGGGAGACTATGGCTACACCTTC.

This clone was picked up many times. This chain links TRBV27 with TRBJ1-6, with D perhaps matching TRBD1 (5 bases). The CDR3 sequence is 14 residues long. Trimming removed 6 bases at V and 6 bases at J, with 12 bases between. In germline, CDR1 is MNHEY, CDR2 SMNVEV (reference sequence). The CDR3 DNA reads TGTGCCAGCAGGCAGGGATTCGCTAATTCACCCCTCCACTTT. Its translation is CASRQGFANSPLHF.

V and J are TRBV15 and TRBJ1-4; 8 positions match TRBD1. The CDR3 runs to 15 residues. V was pared by 5 bases and J by 7 bases, with 9 bases of the junction left unmatched. Germline CDR1 reads LNHNV; CDR2 reads YYDKDF (reference sequence). CDR3 residues: CATSGIRGPTEKLFF. The DNA of the CDR3 is TGTGCCACCAGCGGTATCAGGGGGCCTACTGAAAAACTGTTTTTT. The full variable domain, completed using reference TRBV15 and TRBJ1-4, is DAMVIQNPRYQVTQFGKPVTLSCSQTLNHNVMYWYQQKSSQAPKLLFHYYDKDFNNEADTPDNFQSRRPNTSFCFLDIRSPGLGDTAMYLCATSGIRGPTEKLFFGSGTQLSVL.

CDR3 sequence: CASSFPGGETQYF. For the CDR3, the DNA is TGTGCCAGCAGCTTTCCGGGGGGCGAGACCCAGTACTTC. This chain connects TRBV7-2 to TRBJ2-5; D may be TRBD2 (7 bases). The V end was cut by 3 bases, the J end by 5 bases, with 10 bases between. The CDR3 is 13 residues long. Germline V gene sequence: CDR1 SGHTA, CDR2 FQGNSA.

The V and J genes are TRBV24-1 and TRBJ1-2, with 8 bases aligning to TRBD1. Losses at the gene ends were 3 bases for V and 4 bases for J; bases not matched to a gene: 9. From germline, CDR1 is KGHDR and CDR2 SFDVKD. This CDR3 has 16 residues. The CDR3 nucleotides are TGTGCCACCAGTGATCCGACAGGGGCCAAGGGCTATGGCTACACCTTC. As protein: CATSDPTGAKGYGYTF.

This rearrangement joins TRBV14 to TRBJ1-1; D uncertain. This CDR3 has 16 amino acids. CDR1 SGHDN and CDR2 FVKESK come from the germline V gene. V was shortened by 1 base and J by 0 bases, with 12 bases between the two germline ends. The chain's CDR3 is CASSQGYYTLNTEAFF. For the CDR3, the DNA is TGTGCCAGCAGCCAAGGGTACTATACCCTGAACACTGAAGCTTTCTTT.

This clone was detected once. This chain joins TRBV10-3 and TRBJ1-4, with 7 positions matching TRBD1. The V gene's germline CDR1 is ENHRY and CDR2 SYGVKD. The CDR3 has 15 amino acids. V dropped 5 bases and J dropped 1; count of bases not matched to a gene: 4. The CDR3 sequence: CAISKRTGTNEKLFF. The CDR3 nucleotides are TGTGCCATCAGTAAGAGGACAGGAACTAATGAAAAACTGTTTTTT.

This clone was detected a few times. The chain uses TRBV4-1 and TRBJ1-2; perhaps TRBD1 as D (6 bases). Germline CDR1 is MGHRA and CDR2 is YSYEKL. This CDR3 has 15 residues. Trimming removed 0 bases from V and 6 bases from J, with 14 bases in between. DNA for the CDR3: TGCGCCAGCAGCCAAGATCCAGGGGTTTCGGATGGCTACACCTTC. Translated, it gives CASSQDPGVSDGYTF.

The chain couples TRBV5-6 to TRBJ1-2; D unresolved. The V gene's germline CDR1 is SGHDT and CDR2 YYEEEE. V was shortened by 0 bases and J by 6 bases, with 12 bases between the two germline ends. The CDR3 is 14 residues long. The CDR3 nucleotides read TGTGCCAGCAGCTTGGATCAGTCCGTTAATGGCTACACCTTC. Residues: CASSLDQSVNGYTF. The full variable domain, with the rest looked up from reference TRBV5-6 and TRBJ1-2, is DAGVTQSPTHLIKTRGQQVTLRCSPKSGHDTVSWYQQALGQGPQFIFQYYEEEERQRGNFPDRFSGHQFPNYSSELNVNALLLGDSALYLCASSLDQSVNGYTFGSGTRLTVV.

The chain carries TRBV11-2 and TRBJ1-2; 7 bases fit TRBD1. Germline CDR1 SGHAT, CDR2 FQNNGV. CDR3 length: 17 amino acids. V dropped 5 bases and J dropped 3; count of bases not matched to a gene: 15. This CDR3 reads CASSAPNRGVDDYGYTF. The CDR3 bases are TGTGCCAGCAGCGCCCCGAACAGGGGAGTGGACGACTATGGCTACACCTTC.

The J gene is TRBJ2-5, the V gene TRBV15; 9 bases fit TRBD1. Germline V gene sequence: CDR1 LNHNV, CDR2 YYDKDF (reference sequence). With 5 bases clipped from V and 5 bases from J, the junction kept 12 bases outside the gene matches. This CDR3 is built from 16 residues. CDR3 sequence (DNA): TGTGCCACCAGCCGCCCTGGACAGGGGCAGTCGGAGACCCAGTACTTC. Encoded protein: CATSRPGQGQSETQYF.

CDR3 sequence reads: CASSQGRAGNQPQHF. The DNA for the CDR3 is TGTGCCAGCAGCCAAGGACGGGCAGGGAATCAGCCCCAGCATTTT. The gene calls are TRBV4-2 and TRBJ1-5, with D possibly matching TRBD1 (5 bases). The V end lost 1 base, the J end lost 4 bases, and 11 bases lay between the germline ends. Germline CDR1 LGHNA, CDR2 YNFKEQ. The CDR3 runs to 15 residues.

This chain joins TRBV5-1 and TRBJ1-5, with D maybe TRBD1 (5 bases). With 0 bases removed from V and 4 bases from J, the gap between germline ends came to 8 bases. The CDR3 contains 14 residues. Germline loops: CDR1 SGHRS, CDR2 YFSETQ. For the CDR3, the DNA is TGCGCCAGCAGCTTGGAGGCAGGGAATCAGCCCCAGCATTTT. Protein product: CASSLEAGNQPQHF.

The V call is TRBV21-1, the J call TRBJ2-1; TRBD1, the table's D call, lacks a check against the DNA. TRBV21-1 is listed as a pseudogene. The CDR3 runs to 17 residues. In DNA form, the CDR3 reads TGTGCCAGCAGCAAAGCGCGGGCAGGGGGAACCTACAATGAGCAGTTCTTC. Residues: CASSKARAGGTYNEQFF.